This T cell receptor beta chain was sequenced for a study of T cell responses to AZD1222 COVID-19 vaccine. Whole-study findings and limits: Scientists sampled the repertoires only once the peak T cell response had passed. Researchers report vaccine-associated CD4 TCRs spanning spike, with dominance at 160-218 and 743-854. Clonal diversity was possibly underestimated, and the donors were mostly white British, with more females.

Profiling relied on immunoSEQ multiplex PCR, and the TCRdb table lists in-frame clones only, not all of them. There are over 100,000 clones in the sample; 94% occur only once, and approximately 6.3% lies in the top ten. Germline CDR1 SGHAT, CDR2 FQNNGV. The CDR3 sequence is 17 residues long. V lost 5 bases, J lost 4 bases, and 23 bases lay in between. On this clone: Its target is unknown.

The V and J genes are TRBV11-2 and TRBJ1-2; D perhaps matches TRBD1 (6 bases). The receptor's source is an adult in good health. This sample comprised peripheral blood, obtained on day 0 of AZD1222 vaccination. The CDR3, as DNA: TGTGCCAGCAGCCCCACCAAAACCATAACAGGGCTCTATGGCTACACCTTC. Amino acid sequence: CASSPTKTITGLYGYTF.